The rows below give T cell receptor beta chains drawn from one sample of a study of post-analysis software for immune sequencing data. TCRdb reprocessed the PCR reads with MiXCR, giving one entry per CDR3 protein. The data hold around 710,000 distinct CDR3 sequences, with more than 45% observed a single time. The sample taken for sequencing was blood. The source of these receptors is a girl aged 10-17 years with multiple sclerosis. Each CDR3 is given with its conserved first and last residue. The D gene is left open where the match is weak. Size tells how often a clone was seen (once, few, many) or the class of an expanded clone, and some rows leave it out.

v_call	j_call	d_call	clone_size	cdr3_aa	cdr3_nt
TRBV10-3	TRBJ1-5	.	few	CAIRLSGGDQPQHF	TGTGCCATCAGACTCTCCGGGGGAGATCAGCCCCAGCATTTT
TRBV6-6	TRBJ1-4	.	.	CASSPPRTNEKLFF	TGTGCCAGCAGCCCCCCCAGAACTAATGAAAAACTGTTTTTT
TRBV20-1	TRBJ2-3	.	.	CNATGIGGADTQYF	TGCAATGCCACTGGTATCGGGGGCGCAGATACGCAGTATTTT
TRBV10-3	TRBJ2-1	.	.	CAVRGSEVNEQFF	TGTGCCGTCAGGGGATCTGAGGTCAATGAGCAGTTCTTC
TRBV11-1	TRBJ1-1	.	.	CASSLNPSDTEAFF	TGTGCCAGCAGCTTAAACCCCTCCGACACTGAAGCTTTCTTT
TRBV6-5	TRBJ2-1	.	.	CASSYSGSAGEFF	TGTGCCAGCAGTTATTCGGGGTCGGCAGGGGAGTTCTTC
TRBV7-2	TRBJ2-7	TRBD1	once	CASRQGNEQYF	TGTGCCAGCAGACAGGGGAACGAGCAGTACTTC
TRBV20-1	TRBJ2-5	TRBD2	.	CRARSPSGYQETQYF	TGCAGGGCTAGATCCCCTAGCGGGTACCAAGAGACCCAGTACTTC
TRBV29-1	TRBJ2-4	.	.	CSVGGRRNIQYF	TGCAGCGTTGGTGGCAGACGGAACATTCAGTACTTC
TRBV6-2/TRBV6-3	TRBJ2-7	.	few	CASSSGVSPRLEQYF	TGTGCCAGCAGTTCCGGTGTTAGCCCAAGGTTGGAGCAGTACTTC
TRBV7-3	TRBJ2-3	.	.	CASSFDSLDTQYF	TGTGCCAGCAGCTTTGACAGCCTGGATACGCAGTATTTT
TRBV20-1	TRBJ1-2	.	.	CSARSLTNYGYTF	TGCAGTGCAAGGTCCCTGACTAACTATGGCTACACCTTC
TRBV7-8	TRBJ2-1	TRBD2	many	CASSDGLAGGNEQFF	TGTGCCAGCAGCGACGGACTAGCGGGAGGTAATGAGCAGTTCTTC
TRBV7-2	TRBJ2-3	.	.	CASSPQRGAADTQYF	TGTGCCAGCAGCCCCCAGAGGGGCGCGGCAGATACGCAGTATTTT
TRBV12-3/TRBV12-4	TRBJ2-5	.	.	CASSFVAKGGETQYF	TGTGCCAGCAGTTTCGTAGCCAAGGGGGGAGAGACCCAGTACTTC
TRBV7-2	TRBJ2-3	.	.	CASSLAARSPDTQYF	TGTGCCAGCAGCTTAGCCGCCAGGTCTCCAGATACGCAGTATTTT
TRBV20-1	TRBJ2-7	.	few	CSARPRDSSYEQYF	TGCAGTGCTAGACCCCGGGATTCCTCCTACGAGCAGTACTTC
TRBV29-1	TRBJ2-3	.	.	CSVSVPDTQYF	TGCAGCGTTTCAGTGCCAGATACGCAGTATTTT
TRBV4-3	TRBJ2-7	TRBD2	few	CASSQDSAGVDEQYF	TGCGCCAGCAGCCAAGATTCGGCGGGAGTAGACGAGCAGTACTTC
TRBV6-5	TRBJ1-1	.	.	CASSYRHPSNTEAFF	TGTGCCAGCAGTTACCGACACCCCTCGAACACTGAAGCTTTCTTT
TRBV7-3	TRBJ2-3	.	few	CASSLAPTDTQYF	TGTGCCAGCAGCTTAGCCCCCACAGATACGCAGTATTTT
TRBV6-1	TRBJ1-2	.	once	CASSEEGTTNYGYTF	TGTGCCAGCAGTGAAGAAGGGACAACTAACTATGGCTACACCTTC
TRBV12-3/TRBV12-4	TRBJ2-7	.	.	CASSFGSTIGEQYF	TGTGCCAGCAGTTTTGGCTCAACCATTGGCGAGCAGTACTTC
TRBV20-1	TRBJ2-3	.	.	CNASGFHQRSSTDTQYF	TGCAATGCTAGTGGTTTTCACCAGCGTAGTAGCACAGATACGCAGTATTTT
TRBV4-3	TRBJ2-1	.	.	CASSQVTSSPTLEQQFF	TGCGCCAGCAGCCAAGTGACTAGTTCCCCCACCTTAGAACAGCAGTTCTTC
TRBV10-3	TRBJ2-7	TRBD2	.	CAISEGLAHYEQYF	TGTGCCATCAGTGAGGGACTAGCGCACTACGAGCAGTACTTC
TRBV21-1	TRBJ2-7	.	once	CASRLSRGPTYEQYF	TGTGCCAGCAGACTTTCCAGGGGCCCTACCTACGAGCAGTACTTC
TRBV20-1	TRBJ1-2	.	few	CSAPTDPNYGYTF	TGCAGTGCGCCGACTGATCCTAACTATGGCTACACCTTC